Below are 18 T cell receptor beta chains sequenced from a single sample in a study of T cell responses to AZD1222 COVID-19 vaccine. Clones were sequenced by immunoSEQ multiplex PCR, and TCRdb holds only the in-frame ones, with some missing. Of around 150,000 clones listed, less than 95% were seen once; the top ten hold 1.3%. The sample here was peripheral blood, taken on day 0 of AZD1222 vaccination. These receptors all come from an adult in good health.

This chain uses TRBV7-8 with TRBJ1-1, with D possibly matching TRBD1 (5 bases). The CDR3 has 15 residues. Trimming left V 4 bases short and J 3 bases short, with 15 bases between. Germline V gene lookup returns CDR1 SGHVS and CDR2 FQNEAQ. CDR3 loop: CASSSREGPYTEAFF. DNA for the CDR3: TGTGCCAGCAGCTCCCGGGAGGGGCCATACACTGAAGCTTTCTTT.

The chain's CDR3 is CASSVAGSYEQYV. The CDR3 DNA follows: TGTGCCAGCAGCGTAGCAGGATCCTACGAGCAGTACGTC. This chain uses TRBV6-2 or TRBV6-3 with TRBJ2-7; D is undetermined. The CDR3 contains 13 residues. Trimming stripped 6 bases from V and 1 base from J, with 10 bases between. From germline, CDR1 is MNHEY and CDR2 SVGEGT.

This chain joins TRBV29-1 and TRBJ1-2; unclear D gene. Germline assignment: CDR1 SQVTM and CDR2 ANQGSEA. CDR3 size: 14 residues. Trimming removed 0 bases at V and 5 bases at J, with 13 bases between. CDR3 in amino acids: CSVEDITVGYGYTF. Written as DNA, the CDR3 is TGCAGCGTTGAAGATATTACAGTGGGATATGGCTACACCTTC.

J is TRBJ2-2 and V is TRBV12-1; the D call of TRBD1 is as the table states it, not checked on the DNA. TRBV12-1 is described as a pseudogene. CDR3 length equals 14 residues. The CDR3 spells CASSSRWATGELFF. DNA of the CDR3: TGTGCCAGCAGCTCCCGCTGGGCGACCGGGGAGCTGTTTTTT.

This clone has just one count. This rearrangement joins TRBV14 to TRBJ1-2, with D possibly being TRBD1 (6 bases). Germline V gene data show CDR1 as SGHDN and CDR2 as FVKESK. Trimming took off 3 bases at V and 7 bases at J, with 9 bases between the two ends. CDR3 length equals 12 residues. As DNA, the CDR3 is TGTGCCAGCAGCCAGGGGGCGGGTGGCTACACCTTC. Translated: CASSQGAGGYTF. The full variable domain, completed using reference TRBV14 and TRBJ1-2, is EAGVTQFPSHSVIEKGQTVTLRCDPISGHDNLYWYRRVMGKEIKFLLHFVKESKQDESGMPNNRFLAERTGGTYSTLKVQPAELEDSGVYFCASSQGAGGYTFGSGTRLTVV.

The rearrangement links TRBV27 to TRBJ1-1, with a tentative D call TRBD1 (6 bases). Germline V gene lookup returns CDR1 MNHEY and CDR2 SMNVEV (reference sequence). With 7 bases removed from V and 0 bases from J, the gap between germline ends came to 9 bases. This CDR3 spans 13 amino acids. The CDR3 spells CASTGTMNTEAFF. DNA of the CDR3: TGTGCCAGCACCGGGACAATGAACACTGAAGCTTTCTTT.

This chain joins TRBV7-9 and TRBJ1-3; possibly TRBD1 for D (6 bases). The CDR3 runs 15 residues. CDR1 and CDR2 from the germline V gene are SEHNR and FQNEAQ (reference sequence). With 4 bases removed from V and 4 bases from J, the gap between germline ends came to 14 bases. As DNA, the CDR3 is TGTGCCAGCAGCTCAACCGGGACAATGGGAAACACCATATATTTT. It codes for CASSSTGTMGNTIYF.

The chain couples TRBV19 to TRBJ1-5, with D perhaps TRBD1 (6 bases). This CDR3 comprises 13 residues. The germline CDR1 and CDR2 sequences are LNHDA and SQIVND (reference sequence). V was trimmed by 6 bases and J by 7 bases, leaving 13 bases between them. The CDR3 DNA sequence: TGTGCCAGTAGCTTACAGGGAAGACAGCCCCAGCATTTT. This sequence encodes CASSLQGRQPQHF.

This clone was picked up one time. The chain has TRBV12-5 and TRBJ2-5; D not resolved. V was trimmed by 6 bases and J by 1 base, leaving 3 bases between them. Germline CDR1 LGHNT, CDR2 FRNRAP. The CDR3 covers 11 residues. As DNA, the CDR3 is TGTGCTAGTGGCTCCCAAGAGACCCAGTACTTC. Its translation: CASGSQETQYF. Filled out from reference TRBV12-5 and TRBJ2-5, the complete variable domain reads DARVTQTPRHKVTEMGQEVTMRCQPILGHNTVFWYRQTMMQGLELLAYFRNRAPLDDSGMPKDRFSAEMPDATLATLKIQPSEPRDSAVYFCASGSQETQYFGPGTRLLVL.

The chain recombines TRBV7-2 with TRBJ2-1; 9 bases match TRBD2. This CDR3 has 16 amino acids. Germline CDR1 SGHTA, CDR2 FQGNSA. The V segment lost 3 bases and the J segment 6 bases; nucleotides outside the gene matches: 9. Here the CDR3 DNA reads TGTGCCAGCAGCTTCTTAGCGGGAGTATCCCTCAATGAGCAGTTCTTC. It yields the protein CASSFLAGVSLNEQFF.

V and J are TRBV27 and TRBJ1-2; tentatively, D is TRBD1 (6 bases). The ends were cut back, 0 bases at V and 3 bases at J, with 14 bases in the middle. The CDR3 covers 16 residues. The germline CDR1 and CDR2 sequences are MNHEY and SMNVEV (reference sequence). The CDR3 sequence: CASSLSAEQGYYGYTF. The CDR3 region has the DNA TGTGCCAGCAGTTTATCGGCAGAACAGGGTTACTATGGCTACACCTTC.

This chain joins TRBV5-1 and TRBJ2-1; 8 bases agree with TRBD2. CDR1 and CDR2 from the germline V gene are SGHRS and YFSETQ. This CDR3 has 16 residues. J was trimmed by 2 bases and V by 0 bases; bases with no gene match: 4. The CDR3 protein is CASSLAGGVPYNEQFF. Written as DNA, the CDR3 is TGCGCCAGCAGCTTGGCGGGGGGGGTCCCCTACAATGAGCAGTTCTTC.

The chain uses TRBV29-1 and TRBJ1-4, with D hard to call. This CDR3 has 12 amino acids. Germline assignment: CDR1 SQVTM and CDR2 ANQGSEA. V lost 1 base and J 13 bases, leaving 13 bases between the germline ends. CDR3 protein: CSVEVGRSGLFF. The CDR3 DNA reads TGCAGCGTTGAAGTCGGACGGTCAGGACTGTTTTTT. Full variable domain (remainder filled in from reference TRBV29-1 and TRBJ1-4): SAVISQKPSRDICQRGTSLTIQCQVDSQVTMMFWYRQQPGQSLTLIATANQGSEATYESGFVIDKFPISRPNLTFSTLTVSNMSPEDSSIYLCSVEVGRSGLFFGSGTQLSVL.

The rearrangement joins TRBV4-2 to TRBJ2-3; 9 nucleotides line up with TRBD2. The junction had 5 bases not matched to a gene; V was cut back by 0 bases and J by 1 base. CDR3 size: 17 residues. The germline V gene has CDR1 LGHNA and CDR2 YNFKEQ. The CDR3 here is CASSQEIGGRGTDTQYF. CDR3 nucleotides: TGTGCCAGCAGCCAAGAAATAGGCGGGAGGGGCACAGATACGCAGTATTTT.

The V gene is TRBV4-1, the J gene TRBJ1-1; D unclear. The CDR3 runs 15 residues. Trimming cost V 2 bases and J 2 bases, with 12 bases left between them. CDR1 is MGHRA and CDR2 is YSYEKL in the germline V gene. The CDR3 DNA follows: TGCGCCAGCAGCCAAATGGTCCTGGGAAACACTGAAGCTTTCTTT. This sequence encodes CASSQMVLGNTEAFF.

The J gene is TRBJ1-2, the V gene TRBV27; D unresolved. CDR3 length: 13 residues. CDR1 is MNHEY and CDR2 is SMNVEV in the germline V gene (reference sequence). The ends were cut back, 0 bases at V and 7 bases at J, with 9 bases in the middle. The CDR3, as DNA: TGTGCCAGCAGTTTATCGATTCTTGCTGGCTACACCTTC. This gives the protein CASSLSILAGYTF.

In its sample, this clone was seen once. The gene calls are TRBV11-3 and TRBJ2-2; possibly TRBD1 or TRBD2 for D (5 bases each). Germline lookup yields CDR1 SGHNT and CDR2 YENEEA. The CDR3 covers 14 residues. The ends were cut back, 5 bases at V and 0 bases at J, with 7 bases in the middle. As DNA, the CDR3 is TGTGCCAGCAGCGAGGGGCCGAACACCGGGGAGCTGTTTTTT. Amino acid sequence: CASSEGPNTGELFF.

This clone was seen only a few times. The gene calls are TRBV4-3 and TRBJ2-1, with a weak D call TRBD2 (6 bases). CDR3 length: 16 residues. Germline assignment: CDR1 LGHNA and CDR2 YSLEER. Trimming took 0 bases from V and 8 from J, leaving 17 bases between them. The CDR3 loop reads CASSQDHGTPSDEQFF. Written as DNA, the CDR3 is TGCGCCAGCAGCCAAGATCACGGGACTCCTAGCGATGAGCAGTTCTTC.